The 11 T cell receptor beta chains below come from one sample, sequenced in a study of T cells expressing NK-cell markers (TCRdb year 2020). Library creation used 5' RACE. These reads were obtained on an Illumina HiSeq 2000. TCRdb reprocessed the reads and lists each CDR3 protein sequence as a single entry, with no DNA. In this sample's table one finds around 260,000 distinct CDR3 sequences. 4% to 4.5% of the sample goes to the ten largest clones. Sequencing input: blood T cells: a sorted CD56 or NKG2C T cell subset, CD4+ or CD8+ T cells, or bulk PBMC T cells (not recorded which). These receptors all come from a woman between 18 and 70 years old in good health.

The V and J genes are TRBV11-2 and TRBJ2-2; checking the TCRdb D call of TRBD2 is not possible without DNA. The CDR3 spans 13 residues. Germline CDR1 reads SGHAT; CDR2 reads FQNNGV. CDR3 amino acids: CASSLDGLGPLFF. Full variable domain (remainder filled in from reference TRBV11-2 and TRBJ2-2): EAGVAQSPRYKIIEKRQSVAFWCNPISGHATLYWYQQILGQGPKLLIQFQNNGVVDDSQLPKDRFSAERLKGVDSTLKIQPAKLEDSAVYLCASSLDGLGPLFFGEGSRLTVL.

V and J are TRBV7-2 and TRBJ1-2; TCRdb selects TRBD1, and the lack of DNA leaves this call unchecked. Germline V CDR1 and CDR2: SGHTA, FQGNSA. The CDR3 is 13 amino acids. The CDR3 is CASSRQGGYGYTF.

The genes are TRBV29-1 and TRBJ2-1. The CDR3 consists of 12 residues. Germline V gene sequence: CDR1 SQVTM, CDR2 ANQGSEA. CDR3 residues: CSVEKGVNEQFF.

This chain uses TRBV6-2 or TRBV6-3 with TRBJ2-7; no DNA is available, so the TRBD2 call from TCRdb remains unchecked. Germline values: CDR1 MNHEY, CDR2 SVGEGT. The CDR3 extends over 16 amino acids. The CDR3 is CASSYARGTSSYEQYF.

The genes are TRBV12-3 or TRBV12-4 and TRBJ2-7; the TCRdb call, TRBD2, lacks DNA for checking. The CDR3 runs 15 residues. The CDR3 reads CASTKGGLAGGEQYF.

This rearrangement joins TRBV12-3 or TRBV12-4 to TRBJ2-1; TCRdb's D call, TRBD2, is unchecked because there is no DNA. The CDR3 totals 16 residues. The CDR3 spells CASSLLAGGLYNEQFF.

V is TRBV7-2 and J is TRBJ1-5; TCRdb reports TRBD1, a call that lacks DNA to check it against. Looked up from germline, CDR1 is SGHTA and CDR2 is FQGNSA. CDR3 length: 14 amino acids. The CDR3 here is CASSPGTGGRPQHF.

V usage is TRBV20-1 and J usage is TRBJ2-3; TCRdb indicates TRBD2, and absent DNA this call remains unverified. CDR1 and CDR2 from the germline V gene are DFQATT and SNEGSKA (reference sequence). The CDR3 spans 13 residues. The CDR3 region is CSARGGPTDTQYF.

The V call is TRBV29-1, the J call TRBJ2-1. There are 12 residues in the CDR3. Germline CDR1 is SQVTM and CDR2 is ANQGSEA. The CDR3 sequence is CSVVKGNNEQFF.

The gene calls are TRBV20-1 and TRBJ2-3; the D call of TRBD1 rests on TCRdb alone, since no DNA is present to check it. Germline assignment: CDR1 DFQATT and CDR2 SNEGSKA (reference sequence). CDR3 length: 15 amino acids. CDR3 sequence reads: CSARRIGTSTDTQYF.

The V gene is TRBV28, the J gene TRBJ2-3; TCRdb calls TRBD1, which cannot be checked without DNA. Germline CDR1 and CDR2: MDHEN and SYDVKM. The CDR3 length is 15 residues. CDR3: CASSYWDTSTDTQYF.